This is a list of T cell receptor beta chains from one sample in a study of identical twins. TCRdb used MiXCR to reprocess the 5' RACE reads, holding one entry per CDR3 protein. The sample carries 350,000 to 400,000 distinct CDR3 sequences, 7% to 9.5% recorded once. Sequencing was performed on naive T cells sorted from blood. Receptor source: a woman in her 50s in good health. The CDR3 runs from the conserved cysteine through the conserved F or W. A D gene is named only where the DNA matches it firmly. Clone size, where shown, is once, few, many, or a class for clones that have expanded.

j_call: TRBJ2-2; v_call: TRBV7-2; clone_size: few; d_call: -; cdr3_nt: TGTGCCAGGAGCAAAGGGGGGGAGCTGTTTTTT; cdr3_aa: CARSKGGELFF
j_call: TRBJ2-3; v_call: TRBV10-3; clone_size: few; d_call: -; cdr3_nt: TGTGCCACCAAGATCACAGATACGCAGTATTTT; cdr3_aa: CATKITDTQYF
j_call: TRBJ2-1; v_call: TRBV15; clone_size: few; d_call: -; cdr3_nt: TGTGCCACCAGCAGACAGTTCTTCTCCTACAATGAGCAGTTCTTC; cdr3_aa: CATSRQFFSYNEQFF
j_call: TRBJ2-3; v_call: TRBV7-9; clone_size: many; d_call: TRBD2; cdr3_nt: TGTGCCAGCAGCTTGGTACTAGCGGGCCTCACAGATACGCAGTATTTT; cdr3_aa: CASSLVLAGLTDTQYF
j_call: TRBJ2-5; v_call: TRBV5-1; clone_size: few; d_call: -; cdr3_nt: TGCGCCAGCAGCTTCACGACCGGAGAGACCCAGTACTTC; cdr3_aa: CASSFTTGETQYF
j_call: TRBJ2-2; v_call: TRBV10-2; clone_size: -; d_call: -; cdr3_nt: TGCGCCAGCAGGATGAGAGGTACCGGGGAGCTGTTTTTT; cdr3_aa: CASRMRGTGELFF
j_call: TRBJ2-1; v_call: TRBV3-1; clone_size: -; d_call: -; cdr3_nt: TGTGCCAGCAGCCAAGCGTCCCCGGGCGAGCAGTTCTTC; cdr3_aa: CASSQASPGEQFF
j_call: TRBJ2-2; v_call: TRBV27; clone_size: few; d_call: -; cdr3_nt: TGTGCCAGCAGACTGGTACAGGGTTTCGGGGACACCGGGGAGCTGTTTTTT; cdr3_aa: CASRLVQGFGDTGELFF
j_call: TRBJ2-5; v_call: TRBV5-1; clone_size: many; d_call: -; cdr3_nt: TGCGCCAGCAGTCCTGCCGTTGGCGGGAATTCGGGATTCGTAGAGACCCAGTACTTC; cdr3_aa: CASSPAVGGNSGFVETQYF
j_call: TRBJ1-1; v_call: TRBV7-9; clone_size: few; d_call: -; cdr3_nt: TGTGCCAGCAGCCCCAGAGAGGGTAACACTGAAGCTTTCTTT; cdr3_aa: CASSPREGNTEAFF
j_call: TRBJ2-7; v_call: TRBV24-1; clone_size: -; d_call: -; cdr3_nt: TGTGCCACCAGTGCTGGGAACGAGCAGTACTTC; cdr3_aa: CATSAGNEQYF
j_call: TRBJ2-1; v_call: TRBV5-1; clone_size: many; d_call: -; cdr3_nt: TGCGCCAGCAGCTTACTAGCCTCGGACTACAATGAGCAGTTCTTC; cdr3_aa: CASSLLASDYNEQFF
j_call: TRBJ2-7; v_call: TRBV15; clone_size: -; d_call: TRBD2; cdr3_nt: TGTGCCACCAGCAGAGATTTGCGTGGCGGGGGTAAATACGAGCAGTACTTC; cdr3_aa: CATSRDLRGGGKYEQYF
j_call: TRBJ1-2; v_call: TRBV12-3/TRBV12-4; clone_size: many; d_call: -; cdr3_nt: TGTGCCAGCAGATCCGAGGCGACCTATGGCTACACCTTC; cdr3_aa: CASRSEATYGYTF
j_call: TRBJ2-3; v_call: TRBV7-9; clone_size: -; d_call: -; cdr3_nt: TGTGCCAGCAGCACCTGGACTTCATTAAGCACAGATACGCAGTATTTT; cdr3_aa: CASSTWTSLSTDTQYF
j_call: TRBJ1-6; v_call: TRBV12-3/TRBV12-4; clone_size: -; d_call: -; cdr3_nt: TGTGCCAGCAGAAGGCAGGGGAGCTCCTATAATTCACCCCTCCACTTT; cdr3_aa: CASRRQGSSYNSPLHF
j_call: TRBJ2-7; v_call: TRBV14; clone_size: few; d_call: -; cdr3_nt: TGTGCCAGCAGCCCTCCCCCCCACGTGTGCGAGCAGTACTTC; cdr3_aa: CASSPPPHVCEQYF
j_call: TRBJ2-3; v_call: TRBV6-5; clone_size: -; d_call: -; cdr3_nt: TGTGCCAGCCTGTCCAGGGGCGCAGATACGCAGTATTTT; cdr3_aa: CASLSRGADTQYF
j_call: TRBJ2-1; v_call: TRBV11-3; clone_size: -; d_call: -; cdr3_nt: TGTGCCAGCTTGGGGGCCCCCTACAATGAGCAGTTCTTC; cdr3_aa: CASLGAPYNEQFF
j_call: TRBJ2-3; v_call: TRBV7-9; clone_size: many; d_call: TRBD2; cdr3_nt: TGTGCCAGCAGCTTTCTAGCGGGAGGGCCGACAGATACGCAGTATTTT; cdr3_aa: CASSFLAGGPTDTQYF
j_call: TRBJ1-2; v_call: TRBV4-1; clone_size: -; d_call: -; cdr3_nt: TGCGCCAGCAGCCAAGATGGGCCTGCGGGCTATGGCTACACCTTC; cdr3_aa: CASSQDGPAGYGYTF
j_call: TRBJ1-3; v_call: TRBV5-1; clone_size: many; d_call: -; cdr3_nt: TGCGCCAGCAACCCGGGGAGCCTATCTGGAAACACCATATATTTT; cdr3_aa: CASNPGSLSGNTIYF
j_call: TRBJ2-1; v_call: TRBV5-1; clone_size: -; d_call: -; cdr3_nt: TGCGCCAGCAGCTTGGGGGGAGTGGAGGATGAGCAGTTCTTC; cdr3_aa: CASSLGGVEDEQFF
j_call: TRBJ2-1; v_call: TRBV15; clone_size: few; d_call: -; cdr3_nt: TGTGCCACCAGCAGAGATATCCCTAGCAATGAGCAGTTCTTC; cdr3_aa: CATSRDIPSNEQFF
j_call: TRBJ2-5; v_call: TRBV5-1; clone_size: -; d_call: -; cdr3_nt: TGCGCCAGCAGCCCCGGGGGAGCGCAGACCCAGTACTTC; cdr3_aa: CASSPGGAQTQYF
j_call: TRBJ2-3; v_call: TRBV7-6; clone_size: -; d_call: TRBD2; cdr3_nt: TGTGCCAGCAGCTCGACTAGCGGGATGTTAGATACGCAGTATTTT; cdr3_aa: CASSSTSGMLDTQYF
j_call: TRBJ1-1; v_call: TRBV2; clone_size: few; d_call: TRBD1; cdr3_nt: TGTGCCAGCAGTGAGGAACAGGGGTTTAATCGGAGGACTGAAGCTTTCTTT; cdr3_aa: CASSEEQGFNRRTEAFF
j_call: TRBJ2-5; v_call: TRBV13; clone_size: few; d_call: -; cdr3_nt: TGTGCCAGCAGCCCCTCGGCGGAATTCGGGGAGACCCAGTACTTC; cdr3_aa: CASSPSAEFGETQYF
j_call: TRBJ2-2; v_call: TRBV11-3; clone_size: -; d_call: -; cdr3_nt: TGTGCCAGCAGCCCGAACGGGGAGCTGTTTTTT; cdr3_aa: CASSPNGELFF
j_call: TRBJ1-3; v_call: TRBV12-3/TRBV12-4; clone_size: many; d_call: -; cdr3_nt: TGTGCCGGGGCCATGGACTCTGGAAACACCATATATTTT; cdr3_aa: CAGAMDSGNTIYF
j_call: TRBJ2-3; v_call: TRBV24-1; clone_size: few; d_call: TRBD2; cdr3_nt: TGTGCCACCAGTGATTCGGGCGGGAGGGCAACAGATACGCAGTATTTT; cdr3_aa: CATSDSGGRATDTQYF
j_call: TRBJ2-7; v_call: TRBV7-2; clone_size: -; d_call: TRBD2; cdr3_nt: TGTTCCAGCAGTCCCCTAGCGGGAGGGCCCATCGAGCAGTACTTC; cdr3_aa: CSSSPLAGGPIEQYF
j_call: TRBJ2-1; v_call: TRBV9; clone_size: many; d_call: TRBD2; cdr3_nt: TGTGCCAGCAGCGTAGATTTGACTAGCGGCAATGAGCAGTTCTTC; cdr3_aa: CASSVDLTSGNEQFF
j_call: TRBJ2-3; v_call: TRBV7-8; clone_size: few; d_call: TRBD1; cdr3_nt: TGTGCCAGCAGCTGGGGACAGGGCCGCACAGATACGCAGTATTTT; cdr3_aa: CASSWGQGRTDTQYF
j_call: TRBJ1-2; v_call: TRBV15; clone_size: few; d_call: TRBD1; cdr3_nt: TGTGCCACCAGCCGAACCGGGACAGACCTGGGGGGCTACACCTTC; cdr3_aa: CATSRTGTDLGGYTF
j_call: TRBJ2-1; v_call: TRBV4-1; clone_size: many; d_call: -; cdr3_nt: TGCGCCAGCAGCCAAGTTCCAAGCCCCCGCAATGAGCAGTTCTTC; cdr3_aa: CASSQVPSPRNEQFF
j_call: TRBJ2-1; v_call: TRBV24-1; clone_size: many; d_call: -; cdr3_nt: TGTGCCACCAGTGATCCAGGGTCCTACAATGAGCAGTTCTTC; cdr3_aa: CATSDPGSYNEQFF
j_call: TRBJ2-3; v_call: TRBV7-8; clone_size: -; d_call: TRBD2; cdr3_nt: TGTGCCAGCAGCCCCCCGGGACTAGCGGGAGGAGGAGATACGCAGTATTTT; cdr3_aa: CASSPPGLAGGGDTQYF
j_call: TRBJ2-3; v_call: TRBV27; clone_size: few; d_call: TRBD2; cdr3_nt: TGTGCCAGCAGTTGGACTAGCGGGGGAGGAGATACGCAGTATTTT; cdr3_aa: CASSWTSGGGDTQYF
j_call: TRBJ2-1; v_call: TRBV6-6; clone_size: -; d_call: TRBD2; cdr3_nt: TGTGCCAGCAGTTACTACGGGAGGCCGGTCGATGAGCAGTTCTTC; cdr3_aa: CASSYYGRPVDEQFF
j_call: TRBJ2-1; v_call: TRBV12-3/TRBV12-4; clone_size: -; d_call: TRBD2; cdr3_nt: TGTGCCAGCAGTTCCACTAGCGCAATCGAGCAGTTCTTC; cdr3_aa: CASSSTSAIEQFF
j_call: TRBJ1-1; v_call: TRBV24-1; clone_size: few; d_call: -; cdr3_nt: TGTGCCACCAGTGCGGAGGGGACCGGCACTGAAGCTTTCTTT; cdr3_aa: CATSAEGTGTEAFF
j_call: TRBJ1-2; v_call: TRBV11-3; clone_size: -; d_call: -; cdr3_nt: TGTGCCAGCAGCTTAGTTAGGGAAGGCAACTATGGCTACACCTTC; cdr3_aa: CASSLVREGNYGYTF
j_call: TRBJ2-1; v_call: TRBV29-1; clone_size: few; d_call: TRBD2; cdr3_nt: TGCAGCGGGGGAAGACTAGCGGGAGGCAATGAGCAGTTCTTC; cdr3_aa: CSGGRLAGGNEQFF
j_call: TRBJ2-1; v_call: TRBV24-1; clone_size: few; d_call: TRBD1; cdr3_nt: TGTGCCACCAGTGATTCGGGACAGGGGTACTACAATGAGCAGTTCTTC; cdr3_aa: CATSDSGQGYYNEQFF
j_call: TRBJ1-2; v_call: TRBV27; clone_size: -; d_call: -; cdr3_nt: TGTGCCAGCAGTGCGCCCCTCACCTTC; cdr3_aa: CASSAPLTF
j_call: TRBJ2-1; v_call: TRBV4-2; clone_size: few; d_call: -; cdr3_nt: TGTGCCAGCAGCCAAGGAGCGCGGGCTTTCTCCTACAATGAGCAGTTCTTC; cdr3_aa: CASSQGARAFSYNEQFF
j_call: TRBJ2-5; v_call: TRBV9; clone_size: few; d_call: -; cdr3_nt: TGTGCCAGCAGTCCTAGGGTTTTCGAGACCCAGTACTTC; cdr3_aa: CASSPRVFETQYF
j_call: TRBJ2-3; v_call: TRBV27; clone_size: many; d_call: -; cdr3_nt: TGTGCCAGCAGTTGGGGGGCAGATACGCAGTATTTT; cdr3_aa: CASSWGADTQYF
j_call: TRBJ2-5; v_call: TRBV2; clone_size: few; d_call: -; cdr3_nt: TGTGCCAGCAGTGAATTACAGGGAGAGACCCAGTACTTC; cdr3_aa: CASSELQGETQYF
j_call: TRBJ2-3; v_call: TRBV11-2; clone_size: -; d_call: -; cdr3_nt: TGTGCCAGCAGCTTGAGGACAGAGAGTTTCACAGATACGCAGTATTTT; cdr3_aa: CASSLRTESFTDTQYF
j_call: TRBJ2-3; v_call: TRBV15; clone_size: few; d_call: -; cdr3_nt: TGTGCCACCAGCAGAGATACGGGGGCGCAGTATTTT; cdr3_aa: CATSRDTGAQYF
j_call: TRBJ2-3; v_call: TRBV20-1; clone_size: few; d_call: -; cdr3_nt: TGCAGTGCTAGAGATCCGGCGCGGAGCACAGATACGCAGTATTTT; cdr3_aa: CSARDPARSTDTQYF
j_call: TRBJ2-1; v_call: TRBV6-1; clone_size: -; d_call: -; cdr3_nt: TGTGCCAGCAGTGTGGACTTAGGGTCCTACAATGAGCAGTTCTTC; cdr3_aa: CASSVDLGSYNEQFF